The 5 T cell receptor beta chains presented below share a single source sample, sequenced in a study of human T cells and chemical hapten exposure (dated by TCRdb to the early 2020s). What this sample's time point label stands for: patch test 1, 2 weeks after DPC sensitization. Taken with the paper, the label for treatment or condition translates to: therapeutic diphenylcyclopropenone sensitization with weekly scalp DPC. Receptor amplification or capture employed RACE. The data were produced on a NextSeq 500. Using fastp at Q25 and MiXCR, TCRdb reprocessed the public reads and kept productive beta chains. Each entry merges the rows of one CDR3 protein and shows their most common DNA and genes. A total of about 340,000 distinct CDR3 sequences appear in this sample, about 7% of them only once. The leading ten clones occupy roughly 8% of the sample. The source material was whole blood, sampled in connection with sensitization to the hapten diphenylcyclopropenone (DPC). All receptors come from a young woman with alopecia areata. Some clones in this sample may be carry-over from other donors' samples.

This clonotype was counted between two and nine times. The genes are TRBV20-1 and TRBJ2-2; 12 nucleotides line up with TRBD1. This CDR3 contains 16 residues. The V gene's germline CDR1 is DFQATT and CDR2 SNEGSKA (reference sequence). V lost 5 bases and J lost 5; bases outside the gene matches: 9. The CDR3 loop is CSARPGQGARTGELFF. The DNA for the CDR3 is TGCAGTGCTCGACCGGGACAGGGGGCCAGGACCGGGGAGCTGTTTTTT.

This clonotype was observed many times. The rearrangement joins TRBV5-1 to TRBJ2-7; D ambiguous. Trimming took 3 bases from V and 3 from J, leaving 7 bases between them. Germline-derived CDR1 and CDR2 are SGHRS and YFSETQ. The CDR3 extends over 12 amino acids. CDR3 residues: CASSSDLYEQYF. The CDR3 DNA reads as TGCGCCAGCAGCTCAGACCTCTACGAGCAGTACTTC.

Many counts were recorded for this clonotype. V gene TRBV28 combines with J gene TRBJ2-7; D call uncertain. The CDR3 has 14 residues. V dropped 2 bases and J dropped 4 bases, with 12 bases sitting between them. The germline CDR1 and CDR2 sequences are MDHEN and SYDVKM. For the CDR3, the DNA is TGTGCCAGCAGTTTAGTACGGTCTCGGTACGAGCAGTACTTC. Translation gives CASSLVRSRYEQYF. Full variable domain (outside the CDR3, taken from reference TRBV28 and TRBJ2-7): DVKVTQSSRYLVKRTGEKVFLECVQDMDHENMFWYRQDPGLGLRLIYFSYDVKMKEKGDIPEGYSVSREKKERFSLILESASTNQTSMYLCASSLVRSRYEQYFGPGTRLTVT.

This chain joins TRBV28 and TRBJ2-4; D possibly corresponds to TRBD1 (6 bases). The CDR3 contains 15 residues. Trimming pared 1 base from V and 3 bases from J, leaving 10 bases between. From germline, CDR1 is MDHEN and CDR2 SYDVKM. The CDR3 spells CASSLFSGVKNIQYF. CDR3 in DNA: TGTGCCAGCAGTTTATTTTCAGGGGTCAAAAACATTCAGTACTTC.

Only a few counts were recorded for this clonotype. The genes are TRBV6-5 and TRBJ2-1, with 7 nucleotides matching TRBD1. The CDR3 runs to 12 residues. Trimming cost V 0 bases and J 16 bases; bases outside gene matches: 6. The germline CDR1 and CDR2 sequences are MNHEY and SVGAGI. DNA of the CDR3: TGTGCCAGCAGTTACTCGAGGGACAGAGAATTCTTC. This codes for CASSYSRDREFF.